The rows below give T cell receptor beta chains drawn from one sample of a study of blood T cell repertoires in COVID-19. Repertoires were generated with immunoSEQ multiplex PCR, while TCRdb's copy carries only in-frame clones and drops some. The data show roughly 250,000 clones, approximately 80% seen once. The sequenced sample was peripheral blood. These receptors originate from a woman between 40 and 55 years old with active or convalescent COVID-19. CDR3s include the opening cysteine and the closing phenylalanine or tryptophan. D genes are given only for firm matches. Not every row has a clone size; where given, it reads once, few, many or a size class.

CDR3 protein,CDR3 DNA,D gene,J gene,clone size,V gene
CASSLGQGGTDTQYF,TGTGCTAGCAGCTTAGGACAGGGGGGCACAGATACGCAGTATTTT,TRBD1,TRBJ2-3,once,TRBV7-7
CASTIGFGPGQETQYF,TGTGCCAGTACCATTGGTTTCGGTCCAGGCCAAGAGACCCAGTACTTC,NA,TRBJ2-5,NA,TRBV19
CASSLPGGNTGELFF,TGCGCCAGCAGCTTGCCGGGGGGGAACACCGGGGAGCTGTTTTTT,TRBD2,TRBJ2-2,NA,TRBV5-1
CASSLVAAEQFF,TGCGCCAGCAGCTTGGTGGCTGCTGAGCAGTTCTTC,NA,TRBJ2-1,few,TRBV5-1
CASSLAGTGGQPQHF,TGTGCCAGCAGCTTAGCCGGGACAGGGGGGCAGCCCCAGCATTTT,TRBD1,TRBJ1-5,NA,TRBV5-6
CASSIEHRNYGYTF,TGTGCCAGTAGTATAGAGCATAGAAACTATGGCTACACCTTC,NA,TRBJ1-2,NA,TRBV19
CASSTSTGDYGYTF,TGTGCCAGTAGTACATCCACAGGGGACTATGGCTACACCTTC,TRBD1,TRBJ1-2,NA,TRBV19
CASSPPGSNNSPLHF,TGTGCCAGCAGCCCCCCGGGGTCAAATAATTCACCCCTCCACTTT,NA,TRBJ1-6,NA,TRBV9
CASSLRSGQETQYF,TGTGCCAGCAGCCTACGGAGCGGGCAAGAGACCCAGTACTTC,NA,TRBJ2-5,few,TRBV3-1/TRBV3-2
CATSEVTGGARKETQYF,TGTGCCACCAGTGAGGTCACAGGGGGCGCGAGGAAGGAGACCCAGTACTTC,TRBD1,TRBJ2-5,NA,TRBV24-1
CAWAGVRTDTQYF,TGTGCCTGGGCAGGGGTTCGCACAGATACGCAGTATTTT,NA,TRBJ2-3,many,TRBV30
CASLSGTGDYGYTF,TGTGCCAGCTTATCCGGGACAGGGGACTATGGCTACACCTTC,TRBD1,TRBJ1-2,NA,TRBV6-5
CASSPQTTGEKLFF,TGTGCCAGTAGCCCCCAAACGACTGGGGAAAAACTGTTTTTT,NA,TRBJ1-4,NA,TRBV19
CASSEDWAGGEKLFF,TGTGCCAGCAGTGAAGATTGGGCAGGAGGAGAAAAACTGTTTTTT,NA,TRBJ1-4,NA,TRBV6-1
CASSYAVTGAGNTIYF,TGTGCCAGCAGTTACGCCGTGACAGGGGCTGGAAACACCATATATTTT,TRBD1,TRBJ1-3,NA,TRBV6-5
CASASGTNSNQPQHF,TGTGCCAGCGCCTCCGGGACAAATAGCAATCAGCCCCAGCATTTT,NA,TRBJ1-5,NA,TRBV28
CASSLASGVGEAFF,TGCGCCAGCAGCTTGGCTTCAGGGGTGGGCGAAGCTTTCTTT,NA,TRBJ1-1,NA,TRBV5-1
CASSREPGERHEQYF,TGTGCCAGCAGTCGGGAGCCTGGGGAGCGCCACGAGCAGTACTTC,NA,TRBJ2-7,NA,TRBV11-2
CASSLTGGPNTGELFF,TGCGCCAGCAGCTTGACGGGGGGCCCGAACACCGGGGAGCTGTTTTTT,NA,TRBJ2-2,NA,TRBV5-1
CASSYQADRSNQPQHF,TGTGCCAGCAGTTACCAGGCAGACCGTAGCAATCAGCCCCAGCATTTT,NA,TRBJ1-5,NA,TRBV6-6
CASITGGSHTQYF,TGTGCCAGTATCACGGGGGGTAGTCATACGCAGTATTTT,TRBD2,TRBJ2-3,NA,TRBV28
CAILGDPYGYTF,TGTGCCATCCTCGGGGATCCCTATGGCTACACCTTC,NA,TRBJ1-2,NA,TRBV10-3
CASSTRTDTQYF,TGTGCCAGTAGTACTCGCACAGATACGCAGTATTTT,NA,TRBJ2-3,few,TRBV19
CASSLRWTGWNTEAFF,TGTGCCAGCAGCTTGAGATGGACGGGGTGGAACACTGAAGCTTTCTTT,NA,TRBJ1-1,many,TRBV5-6
CASWGQEGTEAFF,TGCGCCAGCTGGGGACAGGAGGGCACTGAAGCTTTCTTT,TRBD1,TRBJ1-1,NA,TRBV5-1
CASSMGGRHGYTF,TGTGCCAGCAGTATGGGGGGTAGGCATGGCTACACCTTC,NA,TRBJ1-2,few,TRBV12-3/TRBV12-4
CASSLQTVGGRAFF,TGTGCCAGCAGCCTCCAGACTGTAGGAGGGAGAGCTTTCTTT,NA,TRBJ1-1,NA,TRBV9
CASSPWAGTSTGELFF,TGTGCCAGCAGCCCTTGGGCAGGGACTTCCACCGGGGAGCTGTTTTTT,NA,TRBJ2-2,NA,TRBV28
CASSITGTDTQYF,TGTGCCAGTAGTATTACTGGCACAGATACGCAGTATTTT,NA,TRBJ2-3,NA,TRBV19
CASSFAPGSSNEQFF,TGTGCCAGCAGTTTCGCCCCGGGTTCCTCCAATGAGCAGTTCTTC,NA,TRBJ2-1,NA,TRBV7-3
CASSPSWGTANYGYTF,TGTGCCAGCAGTCCATCGTGGGGGACAGCTAACTATGGCTACACCTTC,TRBD1,TRBJ1-2,once,TRBV3-1/TRBV3-2
CASSLDPKDSFFTDTQYF,TGTGCCAGCAGCTTAGACCCGAAAGACAGCTTTTTCACAGATACGCAGTATTTT,NA,TRBJ2-3,NA,TRBV7-2
CASSYETVNSPLHF,TGTGCCAGCAGTTACGAGACAGTTAATTCACCCCTCCACTTT,NA,TRBJ1-6,NA,TRBV6-6
CASSLARGGLYEQYF,TGTGCCAGCAGCTTAGCCCGGGGGGGCCTCTACGAGCAGTACTTC,TRBD2,TRBJ2-7,NA,TRBV7-6
CASSLVLARPGETQYF,TGTGCCAGCAGCTTAGTTCTAGCGCGCCCCGGCGAAACGCAGTATTTT,NA,TRBJ2-3,NA,TRBV7-9
CASGLVPGQPGELFF,TGTGCTAGTGGTTTGGTACCCGGACAGCCCGGGGAGCTGTTTTTT,NA,TRBJ2-2,NA,TRBV12-5
CASSWGPGGNNSPLHF,TGCGCCAGCAGCTGGGGCCCAGGGGGGAATAATTCACCCCTCCACTTT,TRBD1,TRBJ1-6,NA,TRBV5-1
CASTQDMPGGTDTQYF,TGTGCCAGCACGCAGGACATGCCAGGCGGCACAGATACGCAGTATTTT,NA,TRBJ2-3,NA,TRBV2
CASSPGSGGYEQYF,TGTGCCAGCAGCCCCGGGTCCGGGGGCTACGAGCAGTACTTC,NA,TRBJ2-7,NA,TRBV9
CASRREDYGYTF,TGTGCCAGCAGAAGGGAGGACTATGGCTACACCTTC,NA,TRBJ1-2,NA,TRBV27
CASKPIQGMNTEAFF,TGTGCCAGCAAGCCGATCCAGGGGATGAACACTGAAGCTTTCTTT,NA,TRBJ1-1,NA,TRBV28
CAWSSGTGGTYEQYF,TGTGCCTGGAGCTCCGGGACAGGGGGAACCTACGAGCAGTACTTC,TRBD1,TRBJ2-7,NA,TRBV30
CAISDGGQNRAFF,TGTGCCATCAGTGACGGGGGGCAGAACAGAGCTTTCTTT,NA,TRBJ1-1,NA,TRBV10-3
CASSRGGNYGYTF,TGTGCCAGCAGCCGGGGGGGGAACTATGGCTACACCTTC,NA,TRBJ1-2,NA,TRBV14
CASSLGGHEQYF,TGTGCCAGCAGTTTGGGGGGGCACGAGCAGTACTTC,NA,TRBJ2-7,NA,TRBV12-3/TRBV12-4
CASSHREGNTGELFF,TGCGCCAGCAGCCACCGGGAAGGGAACACCGGGGAGCTGTTTTTT,NA,TRBJ2-2,NA,TRBV5-1